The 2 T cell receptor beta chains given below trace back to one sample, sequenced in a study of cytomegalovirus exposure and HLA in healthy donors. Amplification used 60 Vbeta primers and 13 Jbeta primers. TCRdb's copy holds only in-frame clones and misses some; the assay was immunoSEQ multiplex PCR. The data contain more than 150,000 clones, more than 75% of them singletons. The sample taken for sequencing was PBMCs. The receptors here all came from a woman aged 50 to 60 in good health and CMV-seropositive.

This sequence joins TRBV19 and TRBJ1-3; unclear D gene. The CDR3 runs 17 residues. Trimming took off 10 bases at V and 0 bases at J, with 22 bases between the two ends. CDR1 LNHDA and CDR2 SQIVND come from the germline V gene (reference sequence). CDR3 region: CATNPQAPGGSGNTIYF. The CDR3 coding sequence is TGTGCCACTAACCCGCAGGCCCCAGGAGGCTCTGGAAACACCATATATTTT.

The CDR3 coding sequence is TGTGCCAGCAGCTTAGGCGGTAGCGGGCCTGGGACCCAGTACTTC. Translating it yields CASSLGGSGPGTQYF. The chain combines TRBV7-2 with TRBJ2-5; 7 nucleotides line up with TRBD2. Germline V gives CDR1 SGHTA, CDR2 FQGNSA. V trimming: 1 base; J trimming: 7 bases; junction bases outside the gene matches: 9. This CDR3 is 15 amino acids long.